This T cell receptor (beta chain) came from a study of blood T cell repertoires in COVID-19. Whole-study context: Material from acute and convalescent COVID-19 was sourced from the United States, Italy and Spain.

Germline CDR1 reads KGHSH; CDR2 reads LQKENI. CDR3 length: 16 residues. Trimming cost V 3 bases and J 0 bases; bases outside gene matches: 5. This clone showed up just once. Authors' methods: Cell counts per sample came from amplifying reference gene primers. TCRdb keeps only in-frame clones here, not all; method: immunoSEQ multiplex PCR. V and J calls and clone size come straight from that table; D and trimming were deduced from the DNA. The data show fewer than 250,000 clones, with 85% to 95% seen just once and around 0.9% held by the top ten. Seattle-derived patients entered the study during active infection and were followed longitudinally.

The chain couples TRBV18 to TRBJ1-1; 9 bases line up with TRBD1. The receptor was derived from a man between 25 and 39 years old with COVID-19, enrolled during active disease. The sequencing input was peripheral blood. CDR3 protein: CASSPAGTGLNTEAFF. The CDR3 DNA is TGTGCCAGCTCACCCGCCGGGACAGGGTTGAACACTGAAGCTTTCTTT.